Below, 26 T cell receptor beta chains from the same sample are listed, as sequenced in a study of blood T cell repertoires in COVID-19. Sequencing was performed with immunoSEQ multiplex PCR; in TCRdb, only in-frame clones are kept and a portion is missing. The table has 25,000 to 35,000 clones, 80% to 90% seen once. Sequencing was performed on peripheral blood. The receptor source for this set is a human donor with acute or convalescent COVID-19. The donor label of this sample is uncertain.

This chain connects TRBV7-6 to TRBJ2-5; D may be TRBD2 (7 bases). The CDR3 runs 14 residues. Looked up from germline, CDR1 is SGHVS and CDR2 is FNYEAQ. Trimming took off 1 base at V and 3 bases at J, with 9 bases between the two ends. As DNA, the CDR3 is TGTGCCAGCAGCTTAGGGGGGGGCAAAGAGACCCAGTACTTC. The encoded protein is CASSLGGGKETQYF.

About this clone: Different DNA sequences within this sample yield the same CDR3. The J gene is TRBJ2-1, the V gene TRBV7-2; 8 bases are a match to TRBD2. The CDR3 is made up of 15 amino acids. Germline CDR1 SGHTA, CDR2 FQGNSA. The V and J ends lost 1 base and 4 bases, in that order; junction bases with no gene match: 3. The CDR3 spells CASSLGSGGYNEQFF. The CDR3 coding sequence is TGTGCCAGCAGCTTAGGCAGCGGGGGTTACAATGAGCAGTTCTTC.

The chain is built from TRBV12-3 or TRBV12-4 and TRBJ2-7, with TRBD1 matching 9 bases. The CDR3 length is 13 residues. V was clipped by 5 bases and J by 5 bases; unmatched bases: 4. This CDR3 is CASSTGGLNEQYF. The CDR3 DNA follows: TGTGCCAGCAGTACAGGGGGCCTCAACGAGCAGTACTTC.

The chain is built from TRBV3-1 (or the pseudogene TRBV3-2) and TRBJ1-3, with D possibly being TRBD1 (5 bases). The CDR3 length is 17 residues. Germline loops: CDR1 LGHDT, CDR2 YNNKEL (reference sequence). The V end was cut by 2 bases, the J end by 4 bases, with 18 bases between. CDR3 region: CASSQTVTVMVGNTIYF. Written as DNA, the CDR3 is TGTGCCAGCAGCCAAACGGTGACAGTAATGGTCGGAAACACCATATATTTT.

This chain uses TRBV3-1 (or the pseudogene TRBV3-2) with TRBJ1-5; D is ambiguous. This CDR3 comprises 12 residues. V was shortened by 4 bases and J by 5 bases, with 6 bases between the two germline ends. The V gene's germline CDR1 is LGHDT and CDR2 YNNKEL (reference sequence). DNA of the CDR3: TGTGCCAGCAGCCGGAGGGATCAGCCCCAGCATTTT. Residues: CASSRRDQPQHF.

The chain combines TRBV7-9 with TRBJ2-1, with D tentatively TRBD2 (5 bases). The CDR3 is made up of 15 amino acids. V was clipped by 6 bases and J by 5 bases, with 17 bases between them. Germline V CDR1 and CDR2: SEHNR, FQNEAQ (reference sequence). CDR3 sequence reads: CASSPRGSNHNEQFF. CDR3 nucleotides: TGTGCCAGCAGTCCCAGAGGGAGCAACCACAATGAGCAGTTCTTC.

This chain uses TRBV18 with TRBJ2-1; 11 bases line up with TRBD2. The V gene's germline CDR1 is KGHSH and CDR2 LQKENI. This CDR3 is built from 16 residues. V was clipped by 4 bases and J by 12 bases; unmatched bases: 14. The CDR3 nucleotides are TGTGCCAGCTCACAAATGCCGGGACTAGCGGTCGTGAGGCAGTTCTTC. Translation: CASSQMPGLAVVRQFF.

This chain connects TRBV2 to TRBJ2-7, with unresolved D. The CDR3 sequence is 12 residues long. Trimming removed 0 bases at V and 7 bases at J, with 7 bases between. Germline V gene lookup returns CDR1 SNHLY and CDR2 FYNNEI. The CDR3 loop is CASSEAAWEQYF. For the CDR3, the DNA is TGTGCCAGCAGTGAAGCGGCTTGGGAGCAGTACTTC.

The chain combines TRBV6-5 with TRBJ1-2; 7 positions agree with TRBD1. V was pared by 5 bases and J by 5 bases, with 8 bases of the junction left unmatched. The V gene's germline CDR1 is MNHEY and CDR2 SVGAGI. The CDR3 totals 14 residues. This CDR3 reads CASSKQGLTYGYTF. In DNA form, the CDR3 reads TGTGCCAGCAGTAAACAGGGGCTGACATATGGCTACACCTTC.

This clone was observed once. J is TRBJ1-1 and V is TRBV25-1, with D uncertain. Trimming shortened V by 6 bases and J by 1 base, and 9 bases separated the two germline ends. This CDR3 contains 13 residues. CDR1 MGHDK and CDR2 SYGVNS come from the germline V gene. The CDR3 region has the DNA TGTGCCAGCAGAGGTTCGGGGAACACTGAAGCTTTCTTT. Its translation is CASRGSGNTEAFF.

This clone was seen only once. This chain joins TRBV5-1 and TRBJ1-2, with 9 nucleotides matching TRBD1. Germline V gene data show CDR1 as SGHRS and CDR2 as YFSETQ. V lost 0 bases to trimming and J lost 6 bases; unmatched junction nucleotides: 6. The length of the CDR3 is 15 residues. As DNA, the CDR3 is TGCGCCAGCAGCTTGGAACCGGGACAGGGAGATGGCTACACCTTC. Its translation: CASSLEPGQGDGYTF. The whole variable domain, remainder taken from reference TRBV5-1 and TRBJ1-2, is KAGVTQTPRYLIKTRGQQVTLSCSPISGHRSVSWYQQTPGQGLQFLFEYFSETQRNKGNFPGRFSGRQFSNSRSEMNVSTLELGDSALYLCASSLEPGQGDGYTFGSGTRLTVV.

The rearrangement links TRBV5-4 to TRBJ1-2; 8 bases fit TRBD1. J lost 5 bases, V lost 1 base, and 4 bases had no gene match. CDR1 is SGHNT and CDR2 is YYREEE in the germline V gene (reference sequence). The CDR3 is 14 residues long. CDR3 amino acids: CASSLRDRGYGYTF. DNA of the CDR3: TGTGCCAGCAGCTTGCGAGACAGGGGTTATGGCTACACCTTC.

The chain uses TRBV9 and TRBJ1-6; 7 bases fit TRBD1. Germline lookup yields CDR1 SGDLS and CDR2 YYNGEE. The V gene end was trimmed by 4 bases and the J gene end by 4 bases; junction bases not matched to a gene: 8. The CDR3 contains 16 residues. CDR3 sequence (DNA): TGTGCCAGCAGCACCGGGACAGACCAATATAATTCACCCCTCCACTTT. Encoded protein: CASSTGTDQYNSPLHF.

The chain links TRBV6-2 or TRBV6-3 to TRBJ1-5; 8 bases map to TRBD1. The CDR3 sequence is 15 residues long. The junction had 6 bases not matched to a gene; V was cut back by 5 bases and J by 3 bases. CDR1 is MNHEY and CDR2 is SVGEGT in the germline V gene. CDR3 sequence (DNA): TGTGCCAGCAGTCTCCAGGGGGCTGTCAATCAGCCCCAGCATTTT. It yields the protein CASSLQGAVNQPQHF.

The chain is built from TRBV5-5 and TRBJ1-5; 9 nucleotides match TRBD1. V lost 4 bases to trimming and J lost 8 bases; unmatched junction nucleotides: 10. This CDR3 is built from 15 residues. Per the germline V gene, CDR1 is SGHKS and CDR2 is YYEKEE (reference sequence). The CDR3 sequence: CASSPEPGQGEPQHF. DNA of the CDR3: TGTGCCAGCAGCCCAGAGCCGGGACAGGGTGAGCCCCAGCATTTT.

The gene calls are TRBV5-1 and TRBJ2-3; D unresolved. V was clipped by 1 base and J by 1 base, with 4 bases between them. CDR1 is SGHRS and CDR2 is YFSETQ in the germline V gene. This CDR3 contains 13 residues. CDR3 amino acids: CASSLQGTDTQYF. The DNA of the CDR3 is TGCGCCAGCAGCTTGCAGGGCACAGATACGCAGTATTTT. The full variable domain, in which reference TRBV5-1 and TRBJ2-3 provide the parts outside the CDR3, is KAGVTQTPRYLIKTRGQQVTLSCSPISGHRSVSWYQQTPGQGLQFLFEYFSETQRNKGNFPGRFSGRQFSNSRSEMNVSTLELGDSALYLCASSLQGTDTQYFGPGTRLTVL.

V is TRBV9 and J is TRBJ2-5; tentatively, D is TRBD2 (5 bases). Per the germline V gene, CDR1 is SGDLS and CDR2 is YYNGEE. The CDR3 contains 13 residues. V lost 1 base, J lost 2 bases, and 6 bases lay in between. This CDR3 is CASSVTGQETQYF. Written as DNA, the CDR3 is TGTGCCAGCAGCGTAACGGGACAAGAGACCCAGTACTTC.

The chain has TRBV7-9 and TRBJ2-5; the match to TRBD2 covers 9 bases. J lost 5 bases, V lost 5 bases, and 6 bases had no gene match. CDR1 SEHNR and CDR2 FQNEAQ come from the germline V gene (reference sequence). The CDR3 is 14 residues long. The CDR3 DNA is TGTGCCAGCAGCGCGCGACTAGCGGTCGAGACCCAGTACTTC. This translates into CASSARLAVETQYF. Looking up the rest from reference TRBV7-9 and TRBJ2-5 gives the full variable domain: DTGVSQNPRHKITKRGQNVTFRCDPISEHNRLYWYRQTLGQGPEFLTYFQNEAQLEKSRLLSDRFSAERPKGSFSTLEIQRTEQGDSAMYLCASSARLAVETQYFGPGTRLLVL.

CDR3 sequence: CASSPRASGVETQYF. The CDR3 nucleotides are TGTGCCAGCAGCCCCCGGGCTAGCGGGGTGGAGACCCAGTACTTC. The J gene is TRBJ2-5, the V gene TRBV7-2; 9 bases map to TRBD2. V was pared by 5 bases and J by 5 bases, with 9 bases of the junction left unmatched. The CDR3 length is 15 residues. Germline V gene lookup returns CDR1 SGHTA and CDR2 FQGNSA.

This chain joins TRBV2 and TRBJ2-2; D unresolved. Germline CDR1 reads SNHLY; CDR2 reads FYNNEI. The CDR3 sequence is 14 residues long. Trimming stripped 5 bases from V and 3 bases from J, with 10 bases between. The CDR3 bases are TGTGCCAGCAGTAAGGTCCAGGACACCGGGGAGCTGTTTTTT. This sequence encodes CASSKVQDTGELFF.

This chain links TRBV19 with TRBJ2-1, with D hard to call. The germline V and J ends were trimmed by 6 bases and 4 bases, with 10 bases remaining between them. This CDR3 contains 13 residues. Germline V gene lookup returns CDR1 LNHDA and CDR2 SQIVND (reference sequence). The CDR3 DNA reads TGTGCCAGTAGGTCCCAGTCATACAATGAGCAGTTCTTC. Encoded protein: CASRSQSYNEQFF.

The chain joins TRBV18 to TRBJ1-1; D perhaps matches TRBD1 (6 bases). Trimming shortened V by 0 bases and J by 4 bases, and 12 bases separated the two germline ends. This CDR3 spans 15 amino acids. CDR1 is KGHSH, CDR2 LQKENI, per germline. This CDR3 is CASSPPRQGLTEAFF. The CDR3, as DNA: TGTGCCAGCTCACCACCGCGGCAGGGGCTCACTGAAGCTTTCTTT.

The chain links TRBV4-1 to TRBJ1-2; D is undetermined. CDR3 length equals 15 residues. The germline V and J ends were trimmed by 0 bases and 8 bases, with 16 bases remaining between them. Germline CDR1 MGHRA, CDR2 YSYEKL. Here the CDR3 DNA reads TGCGCCAGCAGCCAAGATCAGAAGGGAGCTATAGGCTACACCTTC. Encoded protein: CASSQDQKGAIGYTF.

CDR3 in amino acids: CASSQDSGGGQYF. The DNA for the CDR3 is TGTGCCAGCAGCCAAGATTCCGGGGGGGGGCAGTACTTC. The V and J genes are TRBV3-1 (or the pseudogene TRBV3-2) and TRBJ2-7; TRBD2 agrees at 8 bases. Germline CDR1 and CDR2: LGHDT and YNNKEL (reference sequence). V lost 0 bases to trimming and J lost 9 bases; unmatched junction nucleotides: 4. The CDR3 totals 13 residues.

This rearrangement joins TRBV28 to TRBJ1-1, with D tentatively TRBD1 (6 bases). Germline lookup yields CDR1 MDHEN and CDR2 SYDVKM. The length of the CDR3 is 15 residues. V was clipped by 5 bases and J by 1 base, with 14 bases between them. The CDR3 DNA follows: TGTGCCAGCAGTCCTCGGGGCAGGGGGAACACTGAAGCTTTCTTT. Amino acid sequence: CASSPRGRGNTEAFF.

Comments on this clone: The junction departs from the called germline gene at one end, perhaps through a read error. The chain carries TRBV14 and TRBJ2-3; 9 bases agree with TRBD2. Germline CDR1 SGHDN, CDR2 FVKESK. The CDR3 has 17 amino acids. CDR3 region: CASSQDMGGTSRDTQYF. In nucleotides, the CDR3 is TGTGCCAGCAGCCAAGATATGGGCGGGACTAGCAGAGATACGCAGTATTTT.